This paragraph reports one TCR beta chain. Antigen unknown. The V and J ends lost 0 bases and 0 bases, in that order; junction bases with no gene match: 1. The CDR3 is 15 residues long. Germline values: CDR1 SGDLS, CDR2 YYNGEE. Stable disease denoted Graves' hyperthyroidism without ophthalmopathy progression within 18 months. The data were taken from a study of T cells in Graves' hyperthyroidism and ophthalmopathy. Study-wide results and caveats: The model foresaw ophthalmopathy a median 6.5 months prior to onset. Stable hyperthyroidism was separated from ophthalmopathy by a model based on 13 V-J features. Most thyroid clonotypes expanded above 0.001 were also detected in blood.

It was RNA transcripts that yielded the amplified TCR beta CDR3 regions. Initially, a first-round RT-PCR of the TCR CDR3 employed the HTBI primer set. Using its own MiXCR run on the multiplex PCR reads, TCRdb lists one record per CDR3 protein. The table lists more than 350,000 distinct CDR3 sequences, about 15% of them singletons. Sequencing used blood. The gene calls are TRBV9 and TRBJ2-3; 7 nucleotides match TRBD2. The receptor's source is a woman in her twenties or thirties with Graves' hyperthyroidism. The DNA for the CDR3 is TGTGCCAGCAGCGTAGTTAGCGGGAGCACAGATACGCAGTATTTT. Translating it yields CASSVVSGSTDTQYF.